The rows below give T cell receptor beta chains drawn from one sample of a study of blood T cell repertoires in COVID-19. The method was immunoSEQ multiplex PCR; TCRdb's version includes in-frame clones alone and lacks a portion of them. The data hold hundreds of thousands of clones, with around 88% observed a single time. The sequenced material came from PBMCs or T cells enriched from blood (not recorded which). The receptors here all came from a woman in her forties with acute COVID-19. Each CDR3 is given with its conserved first and last residue. Fields, in order: clone size, D gene, J gene, V gene, CDR3 protein, CDR3 DNA. A D gene is named only where the DNA matches it firmly. The size of a clone is reported for some rows only, either as once, few or many, or as a class for expanded clones.

size: .; D: .; J: TRBJ1-4; V: TRBV12-3/TRBV12-4; CDR3: CASSTGKSGKLFF; DNA: TGTGCCAGCAGTACAGGGAAGAGTGGAAAACTGTTTTTT
size: .; D: .; J: TRBJ2-1; V: TRBV5-1; CDR3: CASSTSSERYNEQFF; DNA: TGCGCCAGCAGCACCAGCAGCGAGCGGTACAATGAGCAGTTCTTC
size: .; D: .; J: TRBJ2-2; V: TRBV5-4; CDR3: CASSLQNTGELFF; DNA: TGTGCCAGCAGCTTGCAAAACACCGGGGAGCTGTTTTTT
size: .; D: TRBD1; J: TRBJ2-3; V: TRBV5-1; CDR3: CASSWDGTGLGDTQYF; DNA: TGCGCCAGCAGCTGGGACGGGACAGGGCTGGGAGATACGCAGTATTTT
size: .; D: .; J: TRBJ1-2; V: TRBV2; CDR3: CASYFSGNYGYTF; DNA: TGTGCCAGCTACTTTTCGGGAAACTATGGCTACACCTTC
size: .; D: TRBD1; J: TRBJ2-1; V: TRBV27; CDR3: CASSLTGREQFF; DNA: TGTGCCAGCAGTCTGACAGGGCGGGAGCAGTTCTTC
size: .; D: .; J: TRBJ1-5; V: TRBV29-1; CDR3: CSVVSGNQPQHF; DNA: TGCAGCGTTGTCTCCGGGAATCAGCCCCAGCATTTT
size: .; D: .; J: TRBJ2-7; V: TRBV20-1; CDR3: CSAVDSRRQYF; DNA: TGCAGTGCCGTGGACTCCCGAAGGCAGTACTTC
size: few; D: TRBD1; J: TRBJ2-2; V: TRBV11-3; CDR3: CASSAHGQAELFF; DNA: TGTGCCAGCAGCGCCCACGGACAGGCGGAGCTGTTTTTT
size: .; D: .; J: TRBJ2-7; V: TRBV4-1; CDR3: CASSQNQQRTSREQYF; DNA: TGCGCCAGCAGCCAGAACCAACAGCGGACCTCGAGGGAGCAGTACTTC
size: .; D: TRBD1; J: TRBJ2-3; V: TRBV11-3; CDR3: CASSKRQGGSDTQYF; DNA: TGTGCCAGCAGCAAGAGACAGGGCGGATCAGATACGCAGTATTTT
size: .; D: .; J: TRBJ2-1; V: TRBV16; CDR3: CASSPIDSPYNEQFF; DNA: TGTGCCAGCAGCCCCATCGACTCCCCCTACAATGAGCAGTTCTTC
size: .; D: .; J: TRBJ2-7; V: TRBV5-1; CDR3: CASSLVRGSYEQYF; DNA: TGCGCCAGCAGCTTGGTCAGAGGCTCCTACGAGCAGTACTTC
size: .; D: TRBD2; J: TRBJ2-1; V: TRBV12-3/TRBV12-4; CDR3: CASSYRTSGIGFF; DNA: TGTGCCAGCAGTTATAGGACTAGCGGGATTGGGTTCTTC
size: once; D: TRBD1; J: TRBJ2-7; V: TRBV14; CDR3: CASSQRTGGYEQYF; DNA: TGTGCCAGCAGCCAAAGGACAGGGGGTTACGAGCAGTACTTC
size: .; D: .; J: TRBJ2-1; V: TRBV5-1; CDR3: CASSLTGSYNEQFF; DNA: TGCGCCAGCAGCTTGACTGGCTCCTACAATGAGCAGTTCTTC
size: .; D: TRBD2; J: TRBJ2-3; V: TRBV4-1; CDR3: CASTPAGGGADTQYF; DNA: TGCGCCAGCACCCCCGCGGGGGGAGGCGCAGATACGCAGTATTTT
size: .; D: TRBD1; J: TRBJ1-2; V: TRBV5-1; CDR3: CASSSTTGGVYGYTF; DNA: TGCGCCAGCAGCTCCACCACAGGGGGAGTCTATGGCTACACCTTC
size: .; D: TRBD2; J: TRBJ2-5; V: TRBV5-4; CDR3: CASSFGGREETQYF; DNA: TGTGCCAGCAGCTTCGGTGGGAGGGAAGAGACCCAGTACTTC
size: .; D: .; J: TRBJ1-4; V: TRBV9; CDR3: CASSVGQNEKLFF; DNA: TGTGCCAGCAGCGTAGGACAGAATGAAAAACTGTTTTTT
size: .; D: .; J: TRBJ1-4; V: TRBV21-1; CDR3: CASSKAVTPTNEKLFF; DNA: TGTGCCAGCAGCAAAGCTGTGACACCAACTAATGAAAAACTGTTTTTT
size: .; D: TRBD1; J: TRBJ2-7; V: TRBV5-4; CDR3: CASSPGTGQPYEQYF; DNA: TGTGCCAGCAGCCCGGGGACAGGGCAGCCCTACGAGCAGTACTTC
size: .; D: TRBD1; J: TRBJ2-7; V: TRBV6-5; CDR3: CASSYSQGAYEQYF; DNA: TGTGCCAGCAGTTACTCCCAGGGGGCCTACGAGCAGTACTTC
size: once; D: TRBD1; J: TRBJ2-1; V: TRBV2; CDR3: CASSVGTGSSYNEQFF; DNA: TGTGCCAGCAGTGTCGGGACAGGGTCGTCCTACAATGAGCAGTTCTTC
size: few; D: .; J: TRBJ1-6; V: TRBV6-5; CDR3: CASSYVTGYSPLHF; DNA: TGTGCCAGCAGTTACGTAACAGGGTATTCACCCCTCCACTTT
size: .; D: TRBD1; J: TRBJ1-6; V: TRBV6-5; CDR3: CASRAPTGVNSPLHF; DNA: TGTGCCAGCAGAGCTCCTACAGGGGTCAATTCACCCCTCCACTTT
size: few; D: TRBD2; J: TRBJ2-7; V: TRBV6-2/TRBV6-3; CDR3: CASSYSLGTSGGYEQYF; DNA: TGTGCCAGCAGTTACTCTTTGGGGACTAGCGGAGGCTACGAGCAGTACTTC
size: .; D: TRBD1; J: TRBJ2-1; V: TRBV5-1; CDR3: CASSRGSGTGVYNEQFF; DNA: TGCGCCAGCAGCAGGGGGTCGGGGACAGGCGTCTACAATGAGCAGTTCTTC
size: few; D: TRBD2; J: TRBJ2-5; V: TRBV3-1/TRBV3-2; CDR3: CASSQGASGGKETQYF; DNA: TGTGCCAGCAGCCAAGGAGCTAGCGGGGGAAAAGAGACCCAGTACTTC
size: .; D: .; J: TRBJ1-6; V: TRBV5-1; CDR3: CASSPDSNLNSPLHF; DNA: TGCGCCAGCAGCCCAGACAGTAATCTTAATTCACCCCTCCACTTT
size: .; D: .; J: TRBJ2-3; V: TRBV25-1; CDR3: CASSPEPAGTDTQYF; DNA: TGTGCCAGCAGCCCAGAGCCCGCGGGCACAGATACGCAGTATTTT
size: few; D: .; J: TRBJ1-1; V: TRBV4-1; CDR3: CASSQVVSGATEAFF; DNA: TGCGCCAGCAGCCAAGTAGTGTCAGGGGCCACTGAAGCTTTCTTT
size: .; D: TRBD1; J: TRBJ2-1; V: TRBV27; CDR3: CASSPGTGAGDEQFF; DNA: TGTGCCAGCAGTCCAGGGACAGGGGCGGGAGATGAGCAGTTCTTC
size: .; D: TRBD2; J: TRBJ2-1; V: TRBV29-1; CDR3: CSVGGTSGSLNEQFF; DNA: TGCAGCGTTGGAGGGACTAGCGGGAGTTTGAATGAGCAGTTCTTC
size: few; D: TRBD1; J: TRBJ2-2; V: TRBV7-9; CDR3: CASSLVDRGFGGELFF; DNA: TGTGCCAGCAGCTTAGTGGACAGGGGGTTCGGCGGGGAGCTGTTTTTT
size: .; D: .; J: TRBJ2-3; V: TRBV7-6; CDR3: CASSLESSRSTDTQYF; DNA: TGTGCCAGCAGCTTAGAATCTAGCAGGAGCACAGATACGCAGTATTTT
size: few; D: TRBD1; J: TRBJ1-2; V: TRBV6-5; CDR3: CASINPGTGFWGYTF; DNA: TGTGCCAGCATCAACCCCGGGACAGGGTTCTGGGGCTACACCTTC
size: .; D: TRBD2; J: TRBJ2-7; V: TRBV3-1/TRBV3-2; CDR3: CASSQDIPGLAGVNEQYF; DNA: TGTGCCAGCAGCCAAGATATCCCGGGACTAGCGGGAGTCAACGAGCAGTACTTC
size: .; D: .; J: TRBJ1-5; V: TRBV3-1/TRBV3-2; CDR3: CASSQDYGGVSNQPQHF; DNA: TGTGCCAGCAGCCAAGATTACGGGGGTGTGAGCAATCAGCCCCAGCATTTT
size: .; D: TRBD1; J: TRBJ1-1; V: TRBV29-1; CDR3: CSARDRGMNTEAFF; DNA: TGCAGCGCAAGGGACAGGGGTATGAACACTGAAGCTTTCTTT
size: few; D: TRBD2; J: TRBJ2-7; V: TRBV5-5; CDR3: CASSSTSGNYEQYF; DNA: TGTGCCAGCAGCTCGACTAGCGGGAACTACGAGCAGTACTTC
size: once; D: TRBD2; J: TRBJ2-3; V: TRBV30; CDR3: CAWTGGSVDTQYF; DNA: TGTGCCTGGACAGGCGGGAGCGTAGATACGCAGTATTTT
size: .; D: TRBD1; J: TRBJ1-5; V: TRBV24-1; CDR3: CATSATGGTQPQHF; DNA: TGTGCCACCAGCGCTACAGGGGGCACTCAGCCCCAGCATTTT
size: .; D: .; J: TRBJ2-1; V: TRBV11-2; CDR3: CASSLQDRSEQFF; DNA: TGTGCCAGCAGCTTACAGGATCGCAGCGAGCAGTTCTTC
size: .; D: .; J: TRBJ2-7; V: TRBV19; CDR3: CASRGGYEQYF; DNA: TGTGCCAGTCGAGGGGGCTACGAGCAGTACTTC
size: .; D: TRBD1; J: TRBJ1-5; V: TRBV4-1; CDR3: CASSQFTGGQPQHF; DNA: TGCGCCAGCAGCCAATTTACAGGGGGTCAGCCCCAGCATTTT
size: .; D: TRBD1; J: TRBJ2-6; V: TRBV19; CDR3: CASSIQGAHSPGANVLTF; DNA: TGTGCCAGTAGTATACAGGGGGCTCACTCTCCTGGGGCCAACGTCCTGACTTTC
size: .; D: .; J: TRBJ2-3; V: TRBV7-9; CDR3: CASSPVLASTDTQYF; DNA: TGTGCCAGCAGCCCGGTCCTAGCAAGCACAGATACGCAGTATTTT